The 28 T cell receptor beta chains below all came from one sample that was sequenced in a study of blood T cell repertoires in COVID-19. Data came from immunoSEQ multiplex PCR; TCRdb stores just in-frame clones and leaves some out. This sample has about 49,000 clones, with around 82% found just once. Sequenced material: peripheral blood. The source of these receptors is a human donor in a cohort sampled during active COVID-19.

CDR3 protein: CASSPRLAGAYEQYF. CDR3 nucleotides: TGTGCCAGCAGTCCCCGACTAGCGGGGGCCTACGAGCAGTACTTC. The V call is TRBV28, the J call TRBJ2-7; 12 nucleotides agree with TRBD2. Germline trimming cut 5 bases from V and 2 bases from J; bases unmatched to any gene: 4. CDR1 is MDHEN, CDR2 SYDVKM, per germline. This CDR3 spans 15 amino acids.

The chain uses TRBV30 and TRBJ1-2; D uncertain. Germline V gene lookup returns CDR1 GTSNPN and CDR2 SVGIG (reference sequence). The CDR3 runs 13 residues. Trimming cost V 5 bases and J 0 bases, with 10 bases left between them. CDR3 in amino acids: CAWSGIPNYGYTF. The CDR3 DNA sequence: TGTGCCTGGTCAGGAATTCCTAACTATGGCTACACCTTC.

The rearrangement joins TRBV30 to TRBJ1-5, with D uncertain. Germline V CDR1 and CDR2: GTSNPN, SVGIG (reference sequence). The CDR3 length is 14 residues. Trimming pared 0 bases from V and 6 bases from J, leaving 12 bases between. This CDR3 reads CAWSVIQSSQPQHF. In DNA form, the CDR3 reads TGTGCCTGGAGTGTTATACAGTCAAGTCAGCCCCAGCATTTT.

Written as DNA, the CDR3 is TGTGCCAGCAGTTCGACAGCGGGAGGGCCAAATGAGCAGTTCTTC. Encoded protein: CASSSTAGGPNEQFF. The chain links TRBV11-2 to TRBJ2-1; 10 bases map to TRBD2. The CDR3 runs 15 residues. V dropped 6 bases and J dropped 7; count of bases not matched to a gene: 9. From germline, CDR1 is SGHAT and CDR2 FQNNGV. Filled out from reference TRBV11-2 and TRBJ2-1, the complete variable domain reads EAGVAQSPRYKIIEKRQSVAFWCNPISGHATLYWYQQILGQGPKLLIQFQNNGVVDDSQLPKDRFSAERLKGVDSTLKIQPAKLEDSAVYLCASSSTAGGPNEQFFGPGTRLTVL.

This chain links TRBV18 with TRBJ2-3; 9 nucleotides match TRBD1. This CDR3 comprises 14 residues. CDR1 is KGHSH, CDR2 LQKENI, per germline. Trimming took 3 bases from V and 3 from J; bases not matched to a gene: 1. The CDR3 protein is CASSPGQGTDTQYF. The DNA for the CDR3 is TGTGCCAGCTCACCGGGACAGGGAACAGATACGCAGTATTTT.

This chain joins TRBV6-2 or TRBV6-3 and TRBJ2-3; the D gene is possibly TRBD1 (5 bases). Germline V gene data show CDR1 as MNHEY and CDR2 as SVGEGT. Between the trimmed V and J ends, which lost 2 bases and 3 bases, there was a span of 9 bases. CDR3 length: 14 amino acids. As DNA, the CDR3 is TGTGCCAGCAGTTACGACAGACCGACAGATACGCAGTATTTT. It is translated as CASSYDRPTDTQYF.

The CDR3 reads CASSYMTGGHGNTIYF. CDR3 in DNA: TGTGCCAGCAGCTATATGACAGGGGGGCATGGAAACACCATATATTTT. The J gene is TRBJ1-3, the V gene TRBV2; 9 bases are a match to TRBD1. J gave up 3 bases and V 6 bases, and 9 bases lay outside the gene matches. The germline gives CDR1 SNHLY, CDR2 FYNNEI. The CDR3 has 16 amino acids.

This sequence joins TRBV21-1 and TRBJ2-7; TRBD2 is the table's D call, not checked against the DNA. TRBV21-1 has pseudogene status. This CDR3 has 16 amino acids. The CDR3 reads CASSKEQRESSYEQYF. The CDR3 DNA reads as TGTGCCAGCAGCAAAGAACAACGGGAGAGCTCCTACGAGCAGTACTTC.

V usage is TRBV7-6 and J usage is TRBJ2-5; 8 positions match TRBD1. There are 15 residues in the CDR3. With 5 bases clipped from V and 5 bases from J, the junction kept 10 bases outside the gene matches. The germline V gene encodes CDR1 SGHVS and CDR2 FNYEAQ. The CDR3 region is CASSHDRGLRETQYF. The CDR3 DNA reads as TGTGCCAGCAGCCACGACAGGGGTCTCAGGGAGACCCAGTACTTC.

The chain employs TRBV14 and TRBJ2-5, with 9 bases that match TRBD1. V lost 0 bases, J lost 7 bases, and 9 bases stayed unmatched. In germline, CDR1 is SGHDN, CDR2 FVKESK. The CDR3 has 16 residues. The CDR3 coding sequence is TGTGCCAGCAGCCAAGAACAGGGGGCGCCTCACGGGACCCAGTACTTC. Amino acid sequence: CASSQEQGAPHGTQYF.

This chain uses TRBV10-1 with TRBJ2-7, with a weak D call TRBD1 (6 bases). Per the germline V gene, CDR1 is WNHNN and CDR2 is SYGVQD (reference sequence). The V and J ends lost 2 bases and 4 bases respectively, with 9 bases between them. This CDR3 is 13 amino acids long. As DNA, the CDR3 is TGCGCCAGCAGTGAGGGGACAATTTACGAGCAGTACTTC. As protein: CASSEGTIYEQYF.

CDR3: CASSGGTGPVAKNIQYF. DNA of the CDR3: TGCGCCAGCAGCGGCGGGACAGGGCCGGTAGCCAAAAACATTCAGTACTTC. V and J are TRBV5-1 and TRBJ2-4; 9 bases match TRBD1. CDR3 length: 17 residues. The junction had 8 bases not matched to a gene; V was cut back by 4 bases and J by 0 bases. Germline V gene data show CDR1 as SGHRS and CDR2 as YFSETQ. Full variable domain (outside the CDR3, taken from reference TRBV5-1 and TRBJ2-4): KAGVTQTPRYLIKTRGQQVTLSCSPISGHRSVSWYQQTPGQGLQFLFEYFSETQRNKGNFPGRFSGRQFSNSRSEMNVSTLELGDSALYLCASSGGTGPVAKNIQYFGAGTRLSVL.

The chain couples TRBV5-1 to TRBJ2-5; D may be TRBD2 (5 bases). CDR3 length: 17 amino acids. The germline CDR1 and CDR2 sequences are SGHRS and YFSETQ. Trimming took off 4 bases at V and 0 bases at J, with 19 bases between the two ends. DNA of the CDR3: TGCGCCAGCAGCCAACTAGGCCTTAGGCGGTACCAAGAGACCCAGTACTTC. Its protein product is CASSQLGLRRYQETQYF.

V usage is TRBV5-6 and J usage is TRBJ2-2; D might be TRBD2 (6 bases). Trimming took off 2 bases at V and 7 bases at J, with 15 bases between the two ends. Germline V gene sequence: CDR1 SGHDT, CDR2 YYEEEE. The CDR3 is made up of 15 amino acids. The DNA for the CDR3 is TGTGCCAGCAGCTTACCCCTAGGAGGGGACGGGGAGCTGTTTTTT. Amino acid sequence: CASSLPLGGDGELFF. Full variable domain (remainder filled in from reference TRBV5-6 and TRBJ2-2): DAGVTQSPTHLIKTRGQQVTLRCSPKSGHDTVSWYQQALGQGPQFIFQYYEEEERQRGNFPDRFSGHQFPNYSSELNVNALLLGDSALYLCASSLPLGGDGELFFGEGSRLTVL.

CDR3 residues: CASSYHPRGNSYEQYF. CDR3 sequence (DNA): TGTGCCAGCAGTTACCATCCCAGGGGGAATAGCTACGAGCAGTACTTC. This chain joins TRBV6-5 and TRBJ2-7; 7 bases are a match to TRBD1. Losses at the gene ends were 2 bases for V and 3 bases for J; bases not matched to a gene: 10. The V gene's germline CDR1 is MNHEY and CDR2 SVGAGI. The CDR3 totals 16 residues.

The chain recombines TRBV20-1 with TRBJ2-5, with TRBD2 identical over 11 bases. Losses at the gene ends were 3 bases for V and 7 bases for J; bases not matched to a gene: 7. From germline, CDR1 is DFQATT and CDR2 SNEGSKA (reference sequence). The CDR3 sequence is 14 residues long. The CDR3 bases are TGCAGTGCTAGTAGGGGACTAGCGGAGGGGACCCAGTACTTC. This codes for CSASRGLAEGTQYF.

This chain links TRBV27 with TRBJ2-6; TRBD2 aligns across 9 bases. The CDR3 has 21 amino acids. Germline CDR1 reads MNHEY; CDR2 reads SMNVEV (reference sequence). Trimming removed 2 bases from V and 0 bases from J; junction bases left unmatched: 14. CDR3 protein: CASSLLQTPSGVPSGANVLTF. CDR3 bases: TGTGCCAGCAGTTTACTCCAGACCCCTAGCGGGGTTCCCTCTGGGGCCAACGTCCTGACTTTC.

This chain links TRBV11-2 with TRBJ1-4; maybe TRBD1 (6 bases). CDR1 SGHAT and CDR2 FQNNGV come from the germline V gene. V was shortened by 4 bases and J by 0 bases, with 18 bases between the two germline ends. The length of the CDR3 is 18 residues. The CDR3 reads CASSWNGGAGATNEKLFF. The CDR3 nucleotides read TGTGCCAGCAGCTGGAATGGGGGGGCAGGAGCAACTAATGAAAAACTGTTTTTT.

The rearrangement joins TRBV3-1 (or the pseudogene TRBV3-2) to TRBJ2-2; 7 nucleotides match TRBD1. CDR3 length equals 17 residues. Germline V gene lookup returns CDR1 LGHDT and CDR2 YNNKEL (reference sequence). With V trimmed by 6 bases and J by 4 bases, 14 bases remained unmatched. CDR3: CASSPKQGWVLTGELFF. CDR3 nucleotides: TGTGCCAGCAGTCCTAAACAGGGGTGGGTTCTCACCGGGGAGCTGTTTTTT.

The CDR3 sequence is CASSPWDRRNTEAFF. DNA for the CDR3: TGCGCCAGCAGCCCGTGGGACAGGAGAAACACTGAAGCTTTCTTT. This chain links TRBV5-1 with TRBJ1-1, with 8 bases lining up with TRBD1. This CDR3 is built from 15 residues. Germline CDR1 and CDR2: SGHRS and YFSETQ. V shed 4 bases and J 2 bases; nucleotides not matched to a gene: 7.

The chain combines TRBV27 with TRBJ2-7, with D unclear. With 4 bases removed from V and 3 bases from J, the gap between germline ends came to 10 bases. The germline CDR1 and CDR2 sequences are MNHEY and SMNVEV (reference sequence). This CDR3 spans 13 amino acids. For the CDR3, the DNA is TGTGCCAGCAGTTGGGCATCCAACTACGAGCAGTACTTC. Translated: CASSWASNYEQYF.

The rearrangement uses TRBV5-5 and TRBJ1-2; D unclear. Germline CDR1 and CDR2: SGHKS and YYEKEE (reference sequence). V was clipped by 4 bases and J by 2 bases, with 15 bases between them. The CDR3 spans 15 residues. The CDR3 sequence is CASSPNSEGNYGYTF. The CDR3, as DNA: TGTGCCAGCAGCCCCAATAGTGAGGGCAACTATGGCTACACCTTC.

The chain's CDR3 is CASTGTPANYGYTF. The CDR3 nucleotides are TGTGCCAGCACCGGGACACCAGCTAACTATGGCTACACCTTC. The chain links TRBV6-5 to TRBJ1-2; possible D gene TRBD1, 6 bases. The CDR3 is 14 residues long. Germline V lookup: CDR1 MNHEY, CDR2 SVGAGI. V lost 7 bases and J 0 bases, leaving 12 bases between the germline ends.

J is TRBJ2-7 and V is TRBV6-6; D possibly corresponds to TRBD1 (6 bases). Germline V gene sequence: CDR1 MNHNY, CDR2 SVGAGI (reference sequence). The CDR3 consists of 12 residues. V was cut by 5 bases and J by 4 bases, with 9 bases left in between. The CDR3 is CASSRGQYEQYF. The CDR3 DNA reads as TGTGCCAGCAGTCGAGGACAGTACGAGCAGTACTTC.

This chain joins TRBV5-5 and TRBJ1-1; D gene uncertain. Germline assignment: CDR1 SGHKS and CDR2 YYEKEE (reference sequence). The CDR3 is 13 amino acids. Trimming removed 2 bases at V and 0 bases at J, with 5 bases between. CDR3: CASSLRVNTEAFF. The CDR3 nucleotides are TGTGCCAGCAGCTTAAGAGTGAACACTGAAGCTTTCTTT. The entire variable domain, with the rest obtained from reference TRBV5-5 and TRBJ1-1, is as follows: DAGVTQSPTHLIKTRGQQVTLRCSPISGHKSVSWYQQVLGQGPQFIFQYYEKEERGRGNFPDRFSARQFPNYSSELNVNALLLGDSALYLCASSLRVNTEAFFGQGTRLTVV.

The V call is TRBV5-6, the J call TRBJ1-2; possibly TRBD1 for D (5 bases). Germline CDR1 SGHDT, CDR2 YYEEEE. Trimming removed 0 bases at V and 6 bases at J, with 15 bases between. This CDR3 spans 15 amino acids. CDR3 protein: CASSLVVRAQNGYTF. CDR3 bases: TGTGCCAGCAGCTTGGTGGTCAGGGCCCAAAATGGCTACACCTTC.

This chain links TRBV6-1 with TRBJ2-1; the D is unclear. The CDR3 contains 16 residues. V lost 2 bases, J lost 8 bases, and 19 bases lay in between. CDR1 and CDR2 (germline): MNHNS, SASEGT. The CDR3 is CASSEWAGKSYDEQFF. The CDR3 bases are TGTGCCAGCAGTGAATGGGCAGGTAAATCGTACGATGAGCAGTTCTTC.

CDR3: CASSPTLNTEAFF. In DNA, the CDR3 is TGTGCCAGCAGCCCTACTCTGAACACTGAAGCTTTCTTT. The chain is built from TRBV7-3 and TRBJ1-1; D unresolved. The CDR3 has 13 residues. The V gene lost 5 bases and the J gene lost 0 bases, with 7 bases spanning the gap. In germline, CDR1 is SGHTA, CDR2 FQGTGA.